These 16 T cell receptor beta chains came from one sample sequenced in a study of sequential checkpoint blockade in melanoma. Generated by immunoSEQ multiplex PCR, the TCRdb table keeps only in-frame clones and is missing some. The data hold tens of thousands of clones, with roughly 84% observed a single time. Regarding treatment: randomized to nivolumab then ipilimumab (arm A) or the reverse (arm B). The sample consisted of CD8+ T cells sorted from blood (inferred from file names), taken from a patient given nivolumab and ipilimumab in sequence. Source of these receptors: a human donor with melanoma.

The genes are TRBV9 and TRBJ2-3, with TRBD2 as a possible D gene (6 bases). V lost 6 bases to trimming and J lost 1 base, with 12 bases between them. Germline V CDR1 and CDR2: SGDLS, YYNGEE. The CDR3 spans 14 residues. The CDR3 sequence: CASNSGRRTDTQYF. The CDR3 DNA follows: TGTGCCAGCAACAGCGGGCGACGCACAGATACGCAGTATTTT.

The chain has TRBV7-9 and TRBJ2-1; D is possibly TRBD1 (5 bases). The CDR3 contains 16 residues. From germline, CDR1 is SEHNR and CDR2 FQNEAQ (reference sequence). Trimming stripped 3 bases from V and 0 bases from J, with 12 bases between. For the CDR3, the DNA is TGTGCCAGCAGCTTGAATCAGGGAAGCTCCTACAATGAGCAGTTCTTC. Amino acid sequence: CASSLNQGSSYNEQFF.

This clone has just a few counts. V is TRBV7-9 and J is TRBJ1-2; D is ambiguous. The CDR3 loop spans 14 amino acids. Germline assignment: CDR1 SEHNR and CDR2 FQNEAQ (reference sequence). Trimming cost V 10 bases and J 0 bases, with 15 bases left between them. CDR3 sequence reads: CATEGGSANYGYTF. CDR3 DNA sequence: TGTGCCACCGAGGGAGGTTCTGCTAACTATGGCTACACCTTC.

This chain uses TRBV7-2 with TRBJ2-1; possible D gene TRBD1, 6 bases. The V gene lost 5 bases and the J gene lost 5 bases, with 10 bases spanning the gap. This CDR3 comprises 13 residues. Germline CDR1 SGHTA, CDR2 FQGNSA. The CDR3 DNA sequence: TGTGCCAGCAGCGTCTGGACAGACAATGAGCAGTTCTTC. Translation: CASSVWTDNEQFF. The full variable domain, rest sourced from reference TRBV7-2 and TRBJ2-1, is GAGVSQSPSNKVTEKGKDVELRCDPISGHTALYWYRQSLGQGLEFLIYFQGNSAPDKSGLPSDRFSAERTGGSVSTLTIQRTQQEDSAVYLCASSVWTDNEQFFGPGTRLTVL.

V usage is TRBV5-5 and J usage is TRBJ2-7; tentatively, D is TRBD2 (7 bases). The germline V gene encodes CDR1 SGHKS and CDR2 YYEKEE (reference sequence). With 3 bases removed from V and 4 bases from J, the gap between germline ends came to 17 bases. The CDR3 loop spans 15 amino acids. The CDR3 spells CASSSPAGAPYEQYF. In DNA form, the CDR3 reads TGTGCCAGCAGCTCACCGGCGGGGGCTCCGTACGAGCAGTACTTC. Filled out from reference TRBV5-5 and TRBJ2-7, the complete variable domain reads DAGVTQSPTHLIKTRGQQVTLRCSPISGHKSVSWYQQVLGQGPQFIFQYYEKEERGRGNFPDRFSARQFPNYSSELNVNALLLGDSALYLCASSSPAGAPYEQYFGPGTRLTVT.

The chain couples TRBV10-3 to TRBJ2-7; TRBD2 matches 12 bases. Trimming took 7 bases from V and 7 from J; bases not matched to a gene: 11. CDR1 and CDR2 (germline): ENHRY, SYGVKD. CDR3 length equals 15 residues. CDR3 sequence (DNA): TGTGCCATCACGGATGGACTAGCGGGATCGCGGGAGCAGTACTTC. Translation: CAITDGLAGSREQYF.

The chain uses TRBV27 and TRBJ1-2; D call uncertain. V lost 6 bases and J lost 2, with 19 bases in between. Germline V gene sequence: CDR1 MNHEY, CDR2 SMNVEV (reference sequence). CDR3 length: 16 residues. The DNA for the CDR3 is TGTGCCAGCAGCCGGGAAACTAACCCTTTAAACTATGGCTACACCTTC. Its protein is CASSRETNPLNYGYTF.

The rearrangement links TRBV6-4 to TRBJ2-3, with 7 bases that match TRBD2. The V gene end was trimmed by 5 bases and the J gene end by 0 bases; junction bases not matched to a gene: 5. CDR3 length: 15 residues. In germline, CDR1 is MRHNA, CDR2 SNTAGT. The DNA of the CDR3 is TGTGCCAGCAGTTGGACGGGAGGTAGCACAGATACGCAGTATTTT. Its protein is CASSWTGGSTDTQYF.

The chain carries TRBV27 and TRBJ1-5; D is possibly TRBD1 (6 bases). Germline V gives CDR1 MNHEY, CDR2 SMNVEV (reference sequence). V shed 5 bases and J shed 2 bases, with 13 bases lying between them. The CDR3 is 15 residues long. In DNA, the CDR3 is TGTGCCAGCAGTGTGGGGGCTCGGGGCAATCAGCCCCAGCATTTT. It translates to CASSVGARGNQPQHF.

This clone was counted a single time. CDR3 residues: CASSWTGAGEKLFF. The DNA of the CDR3 is TGTGCCAGCAGTTGGACAGGGGCGGGTGAAAAACTGTTTTTT. The rearrangement uses TRBV27 and TRBJ1-4; 9 nucleotides match TRBD1. The CDR3 length is 14 residues. Germline V gene lookup returns CDR1 MNHEY and CDR2 SMNVEV (reference sequence). The ends lost 4 bases at V and 7 bases at J; junction bases unmatched: 4.

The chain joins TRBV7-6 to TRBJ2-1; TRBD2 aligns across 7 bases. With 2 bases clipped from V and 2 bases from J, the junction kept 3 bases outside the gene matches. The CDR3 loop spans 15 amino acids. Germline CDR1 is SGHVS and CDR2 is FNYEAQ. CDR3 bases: TGTGCCAGCAGCTTAACGGGGGGAACCTACAATGAGCAGTTCTTC. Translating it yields CASSLTGGTYNEQFF. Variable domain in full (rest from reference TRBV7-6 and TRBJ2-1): GAGVSQSPRYKVTKRGQDVALRCDPISGHVSLYWYRQALGQGPEFLTYFNYEAQQDKSGLPNDRFSAERPEGSISTLTIQRTEQRDSAMYRCASSLTGGTYNEQFFGPGTRLTVL.

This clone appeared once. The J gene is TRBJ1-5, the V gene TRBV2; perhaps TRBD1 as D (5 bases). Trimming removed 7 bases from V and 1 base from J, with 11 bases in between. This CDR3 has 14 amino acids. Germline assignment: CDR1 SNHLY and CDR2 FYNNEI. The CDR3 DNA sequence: TGTGCCAGCACCCTGGGGGGGAGCAATCAGCCCCAGCATTTT. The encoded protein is CASTLGGSNQPQHF.

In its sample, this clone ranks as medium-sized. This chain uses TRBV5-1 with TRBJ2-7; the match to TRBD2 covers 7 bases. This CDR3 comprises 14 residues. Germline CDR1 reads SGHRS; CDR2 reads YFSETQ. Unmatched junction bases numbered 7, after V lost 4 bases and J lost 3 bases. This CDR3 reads CASSPLGGDYEQYF. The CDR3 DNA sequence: TGCGCCAGCAGCCCTCTGGGGGGGGACTACGAGCAGTACTTC.

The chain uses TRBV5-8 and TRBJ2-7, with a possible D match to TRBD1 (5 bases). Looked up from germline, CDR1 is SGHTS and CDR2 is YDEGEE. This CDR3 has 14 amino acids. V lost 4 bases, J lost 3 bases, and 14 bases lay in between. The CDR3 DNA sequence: TGTGCCAGCAGCCTTCGGACACCAGACTACGAGCAGTACTTC. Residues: CASSLRTPDYEQYF.

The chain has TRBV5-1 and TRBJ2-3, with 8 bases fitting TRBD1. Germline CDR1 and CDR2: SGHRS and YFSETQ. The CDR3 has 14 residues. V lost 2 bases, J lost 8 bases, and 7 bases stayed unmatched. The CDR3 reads CASSFGTGPSTQYF. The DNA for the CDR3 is TGCGCCAGCAGCTTCGGGACAGGCCCCAGTACGCAGTATTTT.

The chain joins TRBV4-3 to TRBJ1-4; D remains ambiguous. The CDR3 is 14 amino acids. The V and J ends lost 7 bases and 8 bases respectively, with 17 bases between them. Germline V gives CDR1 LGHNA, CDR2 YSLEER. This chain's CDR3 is CASKEAVYGEKLFF. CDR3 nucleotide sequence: TGCGCCAGCAAGGAGGCGGTATATGGCGAAAAACTGTTTTTT.